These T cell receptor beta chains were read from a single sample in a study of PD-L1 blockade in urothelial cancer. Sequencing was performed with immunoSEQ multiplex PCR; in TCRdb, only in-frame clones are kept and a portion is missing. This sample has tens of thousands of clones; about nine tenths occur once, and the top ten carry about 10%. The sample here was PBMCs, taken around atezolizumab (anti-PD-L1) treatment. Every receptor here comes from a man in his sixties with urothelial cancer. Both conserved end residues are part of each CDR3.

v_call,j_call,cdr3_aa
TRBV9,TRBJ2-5,CASSVGAGGNQETQYF
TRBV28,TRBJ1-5,CASSETDRAREPQHF
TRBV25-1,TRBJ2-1,CASRQGNEQFF
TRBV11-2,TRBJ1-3,CASSLLQFYSGNTIYF
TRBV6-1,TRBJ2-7,CASTRGMAAIYEQYF
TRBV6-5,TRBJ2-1,CASSQSSYNEQFF
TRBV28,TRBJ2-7,CASSFTSGIAYEQYF
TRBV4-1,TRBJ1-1,CASSQDLGGVNTEAFF
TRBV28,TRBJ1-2,CASTGRGRNYGYTF
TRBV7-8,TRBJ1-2,CASSLVGDRGYTF
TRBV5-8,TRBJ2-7,CASSRSRGPYEQYF
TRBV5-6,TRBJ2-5,CASSSSAMAQYF
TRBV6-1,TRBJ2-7,CATNLGPPYEQYF
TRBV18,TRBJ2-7,CASSPQTYEQYF
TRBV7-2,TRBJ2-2,CASRGDRANTGELFF
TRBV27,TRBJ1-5,CASSFSGFNSNQPQHF
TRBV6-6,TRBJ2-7,CASRTTSGNYEQYF
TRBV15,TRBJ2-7,CATSRGLDGFEQYF
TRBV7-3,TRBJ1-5,CASSLSNGNQPQHF
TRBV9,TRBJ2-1,CASSVGTGIYNEQFF
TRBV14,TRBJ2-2,CASSTRPLIGTGELFF
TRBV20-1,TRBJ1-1,CSAHTHTEAFF
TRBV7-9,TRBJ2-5,CASSARTSGIGETQYF
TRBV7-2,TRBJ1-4,CASSLGDRGPWIEKLFF
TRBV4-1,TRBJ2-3,CASSQSSGASTDTQYF
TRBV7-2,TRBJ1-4,CASSSEARHWEKLFF
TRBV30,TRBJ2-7,CAWSTGKSYEQYF
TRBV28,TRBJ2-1,CASSQPRRTSVEQFF
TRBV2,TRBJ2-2,CASSEGHEPGRELFF
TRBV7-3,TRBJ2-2,CASSSRRQATGELFF
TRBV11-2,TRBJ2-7,CASSIGAKGQGGNEQYF
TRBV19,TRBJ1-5,CASSIVPRANQPQHF
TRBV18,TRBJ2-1,CASSPLILAGEQFF
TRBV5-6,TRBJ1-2,CASSLVSRNYGYTF
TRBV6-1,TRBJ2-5,CASRKQGAEGETQYF
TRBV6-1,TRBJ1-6,CASGPHNSPLHF
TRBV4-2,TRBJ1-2,CASSQDRDYGYTF
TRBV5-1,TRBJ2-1,CASSPRTSSNEQFF
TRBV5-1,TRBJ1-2,CASSFRPGLGDGYTF
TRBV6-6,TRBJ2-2,CASSYSGVLNTGELFF
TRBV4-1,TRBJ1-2,CASSPSSGSHFYGYTF
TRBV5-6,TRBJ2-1,CASSPPVAVYNEQFF
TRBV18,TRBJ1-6,CASSPMGQGIGRKSPLHF
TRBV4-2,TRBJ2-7,CASSQVPSGSYEQYF
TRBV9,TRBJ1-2,CASSFMTGVHGYTF
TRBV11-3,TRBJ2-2,CASSLQGGSGELFF
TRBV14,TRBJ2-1,CASSPFVRAGTYNEQFF
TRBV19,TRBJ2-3,CASSTPRRTDTQYF